This entry lists 9 T cell receptor beta chains sequenced from one sample in a study of OX40 agonist ivuxolimab in advanced cancers. The method was immunoSEQ multiplex PCR; TCRdb's version includes in-frame clones alone and lacks a portion of them. The sample holds roughly 15,000 clones, 80% seen once. The sequencing used CD4+ or CD8+ T cells sorted from blood, collected in a trial of the OX40 agonist ivuxolimab. Every receptor here comes from an adult with an advanced solid tumor such as melanoma, head and neck, liver or kidney cancer.

This clone was counted a few times. The V and J genes are TRBV9 and TRBJ2-3; TRBD2 might be the D (6 bases). This CDR3 is 15 amino acids long. Per the germline V gene, CDR1 is SGDLS and CDR2 is YYNGEE. V lost 0 bases and J 4 bases, leaving 12 bases between the germline ends. Here the CDR3 reads CASSVAGAGPDTQYF. CDR3 nucleotide sequence: TGTGCCAGCAGCGTAGCTGGAGCGGGCCCAGATACGCAGTATTTT.

The V and J genes are TRBV29-1 and TRBJ2-4; 7 bases fit TRBD1. Germline V gives CDR1 SQVTM, CDR2 ANQGSEA. V shed 6 bases, J shed 4 bases, and the junction held 6 bases outside the gene matches. The CDR3 extends over 13 amino acids. CDR3 in amino acids: CSVTLTGKNIQYF. The CDR3 coding sequence is TGCAGCGTAACACTGACAGGGAAAAACATTCAGTACTTC.

V gene TRBV7-6 combines with J gene TRBJ2-1; 7 bases are shared with TRBD2. Germline trimming cut 1 base from V and 2 bases from J; bases unmatched to any gene: 5. Germline lookup yields CDR1 SGHVS and CDR2 FNYEAQ. CDR3 length equals 16 residues. The CDR3 reads CASSLVTGGTYNEQFF. CDR3 nucleotide sequence: TGTGCCAGCAGCTTAGTCACGGGAGGCACCTACAATGAGCAGTTCTTC.

This clone was seen once. This sequence joins TRBV4-1 and TRBJ2-3, with TRBD2 identical over 11 bases. Germline V gives CDR1 MGHRA, CDR2 YSYEKL. Trimming took 2 bases from V and 3 from J; bases not matched to a gene: 4. CDR3 length: 16 amino acids. The CDR3 loop reads CASSQTSGSLTDTQYF. The CDR3 bases are TGCGCCAGCAGCCAAACTAGCGGGAGTTTGACAGATACGCAGTATTTT.

The genes are TRBV5-6 and TRBJ1-2; D possibly corresponds to TRBD1 (6 bases). Germline V gene lookup returns CDR1 SGHDT and CDR2 YYEEEE. The CDR3 extends over 15 amino acids. V lost 0 bases to trimming and J lost 4 bases, with 13 bases between them. The CDR3 DNA sequence: TGTGCCAGCAGCTTGGCCGGCGAAGGGGGCTATGGCTACACCTTC. It translates to CASSLAGEGGYGYTF.

This chain links TRBV6-1 with TRBJ2-5, with 8 bases matching TRBD1. Trimming took 1 base from V and 5 from J; bases not matched to a gene: 6. The CDR3 sequence is 15 residues long. Germline V gene sequence: CDR1 MNHNS, CDR2 SASEGT. The CDR3 DNA reads TGTGCCAGCAGTGAAGTGACTGGACAGGGTGAGACCCAGTACTTC. Encoded protein: CASSEVTGQGETQYF.

The chain recombines TRBV28 with TRBJ1-4; TRBD1 matches 10 bases. V shed 7 bases, J shed 5 bases, and the junction held 4 bases outside the gene matches. The germline CDR1 and CDR2 sequences are MDHEN and SYDVKM. The CDR3 has 14 amino acids. CDR3 nucleotides: TGTGCCAGCACGTTGGACAGGGGGAATGAAAAACTGTTTTTT. Protein sequence: CASTLDRGNEKLFF.

This clone was seen only once. The V and J genes are TRBV6-7 and TRBJ2-2; D ambiguous. TRBV6-7 is given ORF status, its function remaining uncertain. The CDR3 covers 15 residues. The V and J ends lost 2 bases and 4 bases respectively, with 11 bases between them. The CDR3 here is CASSYPPVGTGELFF. CDR3 DNA: TGTGCCAGCAGTTACCCCCCGGTGGGCACCGGGGAGCTGTTTTTT.

The chain has TRBV27 and TRBJ1-5, with a tentative D call TRBD1 (5 bases). The CDR3 length is 14 residues. CDR1 MNHEY and CDR2 SMNVEV come from the germline V gene (reference sequence). V was pared by 5 bases and J by 3 bases, with 11 bases between. The DNA for the CDR3 is TGTGCCAGCAGTCCCGGGACGCCCAATCAGCCCCAGCATTTT. Protein sequence: CASSPGTPNQPQHF.